Following are 19 T cell receptor beta chains from one sample sequenced in a study of blood T cells in healthy people across ages. A J-beta primer mix and a sample-barcoded 5' primer were used in a second PCR of roughly 7 to 12 cycles. TCRdb redid the calling of the 5' RACE reads with MiXCR, one entry per CDR3 protein. Of nearly 800,000 distinct CDR3 sequences in the sample, just under 25% were seen once. This sample was also put to use in a study of T cells of mothers and their children.

Sequenced: blood. These receptors were collected from a boy between 5 and 17 years old in good health.

The J gene is TRBJ1-2, the V gene TRBV20-1, with D perhaps TRBD1 (6 bases). The CDR3 sequence is 13 residues long. Germline CDR1 DFQATT, CDR2 SNEGSKA (reference sequence). The V end was cut by 5 bases, the J end by 5 bases, with 15 bases between. CDR3 in DNA: TGCAGTGCTCAATCCGGGACAAATTATGGCTACACCTTC. Protein sequence: CSAQSGTNYGYTF.

In this sample, this clonotype turned up a few times. The CDR3 reads CASRSSGQGRSYEQYF. The CDR3 DNA follows: TGTGCCAGCAGATCTTCCGGACAGGGTAGGTCCTACGAGCAGTACTTC. V and J are TRBV28 and TRBJ2-5, with 8 bases aligning to TRBD1. The J call may be mistaken, given a closer DNA end match to TRBJ2-7. The CDR3 runs to 16 residues. Germline V gene lookup returns CDR1 MDHEN and CDR2 SYDVKM.

This chain links TRBV29-1 with TRBJ2-2; D unresolved. The CDR3 sequence is 10 residues long. Per germline, CDR1 SQVTM and CDR2 ANQGSEA. Trimming cost V 5 bases and J 6 bases, with 4 bases left between them. The CDR3 spells CSVLSGELFF. CDR3 nucleotide sequence: TGCAGCGTTTTATCCGGGGAGCTGTTTTTT.

This clonotype was counted ten times or more. This rearrangement joins TRBV6-4 to TRBJ2-5; D not resolved. CDR1 and CDR2 from the germline V gene are MRHNA and SNTAGT. The CDR3 extends over 14 amino acids. V was trimmed by 2 bases and J by 9 bases, leaving 16 bases between them. CDR3 nucleotides: TGTGCCAGCAGTGACGACCCCTCCGCCGGGCCCCAGTACTTC. This codes for CASSDDPSAGPQYF.

This clonotype was recorded once. The genes are TRBV2 and TRBJ2-1; D tentatively fits TRBD1 or TRBD2 (5 bases each). The CDR3 contains 14 residues. Germline V gene data show CDR1 as SNHLY and CDR2 as FYNNEI. V was cut by 5 bases and J by 10 bases, with 18 bases left in between. This CDR3 is CASSHGTPSREQFF. The CDR3 nucleotides are TGTGCCAGCAGTCACGGGACCCCGTCGAGGGAGCAGTTCTTC.

This chain connects TRBV20-1 to TRBJ2-5, with D tentatively TRBD2 (5 bases). Judging by the DNA end, TRBJ2-7 fits better; the J call may be wrong. The CDR3 loop spans 11 amino acids. The germline gives CDR1 DFQATT, CDR2 SNEGSKA (reference sequence). Here the CDR3 reads CSATTRGEQYF. As DNA, the CDR3 is TGCAGTGCCACGACTCGGGGCGAGCAGTACTTC.

The chain combines TRBV6-5 with TRBJ1-5; no reliable D call. Trimming removed 0 bases from V and 6 bases from J, with 6 bases in between. CDR3 length: 13 residues. The germline gives CDR1 MNHEY, CDR2 SVGAGI. In DNA, the CDR3 is TGTGCCAGCAGTTACTCGACTTCTCAGCCCCAGCATTTT. Its protein is CASSYSTSQPQHF.

This clonotype has more than one count but fewer than ten. The chain joins TRBV20-1 to TRBJ1-6; 9 bases are shared with TRBD1. The CDR3 length is 15 residues. Germline CDR1 and CDR2: DFQATT and SNEGSKA (reference sequence). The V segment lost 6 bases and the J segment 4 bases; nucleotides outside the gene matches: 7. CDR3 residues: CSAQVGTGYNSPLHF. CDR3 sequence (DNA): TGCAGTGCCCAGGTGGGGACAGGGTATAATTCACCCCTCCACTTT.

The chain uses TRBV12-3 or TRBV12-4 and TRBJ2-1; 8 nucleotides align to TRBD2. V shed 1 base, J shed 5 bases, and the junction held 4 bases outside the gene matches. The CDR3 is 15 amino acids. CDR3: CASSLGGGQNNEQFF. CDR3 in DNA: TGTGCCAGCAGTTTAGGCGGGGGGCAGAACAATGAGCAGTTCTTC.

This clonotype was picked up a small number of times. The chain combines TRBV28 with TRBJ1-4; 9 bases agree with TRBD1. CDR3 size: 15 residues. With 8 bases clipped from V and 0 bases from J, the junction kept 4 bases outside the gene matches. Germline V CDR1 and CDR2: MDHEN, SYDVKM. CDR3 loop: CASGGQGATNEKLFF. Written as DNA, the CDR3 is TGTGCCAGCGGGGGACAGGGAGCAACTAATGAAAAACTGTTTTTT. Full variable domain (outside the CDR3, taken from reference TRBV28 and TRBJ1-4): DVKVTQSSRYLVKRTGEKVFLECVQDMDHENMFWYRQDPGLGLRLIYFSYDVKMKEKGDIPEGYSVSREKKERFSLILESASTNQTSMYLCASGGQGATNEKLFFGSGTQLSVL.

This clonotype was seen more than once but under ten times. The CDR3 region is CASSQNRGPEKLFF. CDR3 bases: TGTGCCAGCAGCCAAAACAGGGGGCCTGAAAAACTGTTTTTT. The chain combines TRBV28 with TRBJ1-4; 9 bases are a match to TRBD1. Losses at the gene ends were 6 bases for V and 7 bases for J; bases not matched to a gene: 6. The germline V gene has CDR1 MDHEN and CDR2 SYDVKM. This CDR3 region has 14 residues.

The chain is built from TRBV5-1 and TRBJ1-6; D perhaps matches TRBD1 (6 bases). The germline gives CDR1 SGHRS, CDR2 YFSETQ. V lost 7 bases and J lost 6, with 11 bases in between. The CDR3 length is 13 residues. CDR3 sequence (DNA): TGCGCCAGCGCAGGGGTGGGTAATTCACCCCTCCACTTT. Translation: CASAGVGNSPLHF.

The rearrangement uses TRBV5-1 and TRBJ1-5, with 7 bases aligning to TRBD1. The CDR3 has 15 residues. The V gene end was trimmed by 5 bases and the J gene end by 4 bases; junction bases not matched to a gene: 9. Germline CDR1 SGHRS, CDR2 YFSETQ. CDR3 region: CASSLVPGGNQPQHF. CDR3 DNA sequence: TGCGCCAGCAGTCTCGTGCCAGGGGGAAATCAGCCCCAGCATTTT. The variable domain in full, with the rest retrieved from reference TRBV5-1 and TRBJ1-5, is KAGVTQTPRYLIKTRGQQVTLSCSPISGHRSVSWYQQTPGQGLQFLFEYFSETQRNKGNFPGRFSGRQFSNSRSEMNVSTLELGDSALYLCASSLVPGGNQPQHFGDGTRLSIL.

This chain uses TRBV4-3 with TRBJ2-2; the D call may be TRBD1 or TRBD2 (5 bases each). The CDR3 loop spans 17 amino acids. Germline loops: CDR1 LGHNA, CDR2 YSLEER. Trimming left V 0 bases short and J 0 bases short, with 11 bases between. For the CDR3, the DNA is TGCGCCAGCAGCCAAGACGGGGACGGCGCGAACACCGGGGAGCTGTTTTTT. Protein product: CASSQDGDGANTGELFF.

In this sample, this clonotype turned up once. An end of the junction does not agree with germline; a read error may underlie this. The rearrangement links TRBV20-1 to TRBJ1-5, with a tentative D call TRBD1 (6 bases). The CDR3 runs to 13 residues. CDR1 is DFQATT and CDR2 is SNEGSKA in the germline V gene (reference sequence). The CDR3 is CNARGGPHQPQHF. CDR3 in DNA: TGCAATGCTAGGGGGGGCCCCCATCAGCCCCAGCATTTT.

The chain carries TRBV5-8 and TRBJ2-1, with TRBD1 matching 11 bases. The V gene's germline CDR1 is SGHTS and CDR2 YDEGEE. The V and J ends lost 5 bases and 3 bases, in that order; junction bases with no gene match: 10. The CDR3 covers 17 residues. The CDR3 loop is CASSGGTGGLLYNEQFF. The CDR3 DNA follows: TGTGCCAGCAGTGGAGGGACAGGGGGTTTGCTCTACAATGAGCAGTTCTTC.

The gene calls are TRBV28 and TRBJ1-6; 7 bases line up with TRBD1. V gave up 5 bases and J gave up 3 bases; unmatched junction bases: 10. Germline V gene sequence: CDR1 MDHEN, CDR2 SYDVKM. This CDR3 is 17 amino acids long. The CDR3 DNA is TGTGCCAGCAGTCCGGGGACAGTTGGGAACTATAATTCACCCCTCCACTTT. Protein: CASSPGTVGNYNSPLHF.

This chain joins TRBV5-1 and TRBJ2-5, with D perhaps matching TRBD1 or TRBD2 (5 bases each). The V gene's germline CDR1 is SGHRS and CDR2 YFSETQ. V shed 4 bases and J shed 2 bases, with 18 bases lying between them. CDR3 length: 16 amino acids. The CDR3 region has the DNA TGCGCCAGCAGCCTGATTGGGGGTTTTACGCAAGAGACCCAGTACTTC. Protein product: CASSLIGGFTQETQYF.

This rearrangement joins TRBV20-1 to TRBJ2-5; 14 nucleotides agree with TRBD2. The CDR3 totals 17 residues. Trimming at V came to 6 bases and at J to 4 bases, leaving 13 bases not matched to a gene. CDR1 and CDR2 from the germline V gene are DFQATT and SNEGSKA (reference sequence). CDR3 bases: TGCAGTGCCGGGACTAGCGGGAGTCAACAGGGGCGAGAGACCCAGTACTTC. It encodes CSAGTSGSQQGRETQYF.